The rows below give T cell receptor beta chains drawn from one sample of a study of lymphopenia after photon versus proton radiotherapy. The repertoire was sequenced with immunoSEQ multiplex PCR; TCRdb's copy has only in-frame clones and lacks some. The data hold tens of thousands of clones, with about 92% observed a single time. The sample consisted of peripheral blood, taken from a patient treated with photon-based radiotherapy. Source of these receptors: a woman between 35 and 50 years old with cholangiocarcinoma. The CDR3 runs from the conserved cysteine through the conserved F or W. Fields, in order: D gene, J gene, V gene, clone size, CDR3 protein, CDR3 DNA. D genes are given only for firm matches. Clone size is not always given. Where it is, it says once, few, many or a class for expanded clones.

.	TRBJ1-6	TRBV7-2	few	CASLRTGVISPLHF	TGTGCCAGCCTTAGGACGGGGGTGATTTCACCCCTCCACTTT
.	TRBJ1-3	TRBV25-1	once	CASNIHNTIYF	TGTGCCAGCAATATTCACAACACCATATATTTT
TRBD1	TRBJ2-2	TRBV5-1	.	CASAGTAITGELFF	TGCGCCAGCGCCGGGACAGCAATTACCGGGGAGCTGTTTTTT
TRBD1	TRBJ1-2	TRBV25-1	.	CASSDPRDRDEDGYTF	TGTGCCAGCAGTGACCCCCGGGACAGGGACGAGGATGGCTACACCTTC
.	TRBJ2-1	TRBV5-6	.	CASSLSRTSYNEQFF	TGTGCCAGCAGCTTGAGCAGGACCTCCTACAATGAGCAGTTCTTC
.	TRBJ1-5	TRBV5-1	.	CASSEGRNQPQHF	TGCGCCAGCAGTGAGGGGCGCAATCAGCCCCAGCATTTT
TRBD2	TRBJ2-3	TRBV28	.	CASSRSGTSTDTQYF	TGTGCCAGCAGCCGTAGCGGGACTAGCACAGATACGCAGTATTTT
.	TRBJ1-5	TRBV2	.	CASSEDRGNQPQHF	TGTGCCAGCAGTGAAGACAGAGGCAATCAGCCCCAGCATTTT
TRBD1	TRBJ1-5	TRBV18	once	CASSGDRGALEPQHF	TGTGCCAGCTCAGGGGACAGGGGGGCTCTGGAGCCCCAGCATTTT
TRBD2	TRBJ2-1	TRBV4-3	few	CASSHGTSGIDNEQFF	TGCGCCAGCAGCCACGGCACTAGCGGGATCGACAATGAGCAGTTCTTC
.	TRBJ1-5	TRBV2	.	CASSEHRTDQPQHF	TGTGCCAGCAGTGAACACAGAACCGATCAGCCCCAGCATTTT